This TCR beta chain stems from a study of blood T cell repertoires in COVID-19. Overall study: The study drew acute and convalescent COVID-19 samples from the United States, Italy and Spain.

Per germline, CDR1 LGHNA and CDR2 YSLEER. Germline trimming cut 0 bases from V and 5 bases from J; bases unmatched to any gene: 3. The CDR3 sequence is 15 residues long. This clone appeared a single time. In the authors' methods: Scientists estimated how many nucleated cells there were by amplifying reference gene primers. The repertoire was sequenced with immunoSEQ multiplex PCR; TCRdb's copy has only in-frame clones and lacks some. V and J calls and clone size are copied from that table; D and trimming were computed from the DNA. Altogether approximately 97,000 clones are present, roughly 88% being singletons, with the ten largest covering around an eighth.

V is TRBV4-3 and J is TRBJ1-5, with 8 nucleotides matching TRBD1. The sample consisted of peripheral blood. The sequence came from a human donor in a cohort sampled during active COVID-19. This CDR3 is CASSQDRTGYQPQHF. In DNA, the CDR3 is TGCGCCAGCAGCCAAGATCGGACAGGGTATCAGCCCCAGCATTTT.